This T cell receptor beta chain was identified in a study of OX40 agonist ivuxolimab in advanced cancers. Across the whole study: As their treatment, patients were administered ivuxolimab, an agonistic anti-OX40 (CD134) antibody. Whole-study findings and limits: The authors did not determine the antigen specificity of the expanded peripheral T cells.

Patients were ruled out by autoimmune disease history or systemic immunosuppression. The study sampled blood at baseline, cycle 4 day 1, and cycle 7 day 1. As for this clone: Its antigen remains unknown.

Germline V lookup: CDR1 SGHTA, CDR2 FQGNSA. Trimming took 0 bases from V and 5 from J; bases not matched to a gene: 11. The CDR3 consists of 17 residues. The data were produced by immunoSEQ multiplex PCR, yet TCRdb's version contains in-frame clones alone and is incomplete. The data show some 44,000 clones, 80% to 90% seen once. The clonotype originates from an adult with an advanced solid tumor such as melanoma, head and neck, liver or kidney cancer. The rearrangement joins TRBV7-2 to TRBJ2-5; 8 positions match TRBD2. The material was CD4+ or CD8+ T cells sorted from blood, obtained in a trial of the OX40 agonist ivuxolimab. CDR3 nucleotides: TGTGCCAGCAGCTTAGCCCGAGGGAGCGGGGGCGGGGAGACCCAGTACTTC. It yields the protein CASSLARGSGGGETQYF.